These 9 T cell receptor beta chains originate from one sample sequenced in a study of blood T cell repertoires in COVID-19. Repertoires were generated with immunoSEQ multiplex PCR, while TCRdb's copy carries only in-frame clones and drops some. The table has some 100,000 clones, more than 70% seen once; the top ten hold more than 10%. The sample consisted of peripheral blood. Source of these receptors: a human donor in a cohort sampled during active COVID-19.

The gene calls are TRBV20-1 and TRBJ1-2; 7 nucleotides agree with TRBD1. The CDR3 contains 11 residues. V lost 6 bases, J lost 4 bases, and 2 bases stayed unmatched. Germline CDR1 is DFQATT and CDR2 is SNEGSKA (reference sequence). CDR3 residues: CSAGDSYGYTF. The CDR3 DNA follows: TGCAGTGCAGGGGACAGCTATGGCTACACCTTC.

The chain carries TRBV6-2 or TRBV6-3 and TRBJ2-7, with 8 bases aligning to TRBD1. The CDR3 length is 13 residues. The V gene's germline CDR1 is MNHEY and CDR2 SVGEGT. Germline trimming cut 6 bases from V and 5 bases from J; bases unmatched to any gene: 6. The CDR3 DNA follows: TGTGCCAGCAGCCGACAGGGGACCAACGAGCAGTACTTC. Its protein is CASSRQGTNEQYF.

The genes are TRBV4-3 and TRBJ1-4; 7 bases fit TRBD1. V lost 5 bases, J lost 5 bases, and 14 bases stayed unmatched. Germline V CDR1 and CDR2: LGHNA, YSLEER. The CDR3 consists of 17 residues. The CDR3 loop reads CASSSVPPGQPNEKLFF. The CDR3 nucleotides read TGCGCCAGCAGCTCGGTTCCCCCGGGACAGCCCAATGAAAAACTGTTTTTT.

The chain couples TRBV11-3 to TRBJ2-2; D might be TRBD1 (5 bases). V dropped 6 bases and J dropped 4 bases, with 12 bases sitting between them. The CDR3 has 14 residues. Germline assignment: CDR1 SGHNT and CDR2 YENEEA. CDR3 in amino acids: CASSTRRGTGELFF. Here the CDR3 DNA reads TGTGCCAGCAGTACCCGTAGGGGCACCGGGGAGCTGTTTTTT.

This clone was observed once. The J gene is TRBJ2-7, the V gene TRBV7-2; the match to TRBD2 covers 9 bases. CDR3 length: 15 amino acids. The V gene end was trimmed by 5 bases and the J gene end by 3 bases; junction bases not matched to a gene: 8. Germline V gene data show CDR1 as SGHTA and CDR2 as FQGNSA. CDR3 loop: CASSLKTSGYYEQYF. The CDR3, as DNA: TGTGCCAGCAGCCTCAAGACTAGCGGCTACTACGAGCAGTACTTC.

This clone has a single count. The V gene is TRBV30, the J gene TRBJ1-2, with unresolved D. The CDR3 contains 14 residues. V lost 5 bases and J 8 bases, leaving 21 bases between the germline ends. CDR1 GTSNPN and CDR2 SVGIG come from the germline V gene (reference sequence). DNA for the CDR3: TGTGCCTGGCATAGGGTTGGAGGTTCGGGGGGCTACACCTTC. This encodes CAWHRVGGSGGYTF.

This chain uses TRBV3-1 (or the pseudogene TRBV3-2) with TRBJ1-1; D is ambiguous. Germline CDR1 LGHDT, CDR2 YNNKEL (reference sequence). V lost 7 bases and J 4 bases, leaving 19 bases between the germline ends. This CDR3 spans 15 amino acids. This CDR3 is CASTPARVMSTEAFF. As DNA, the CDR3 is TGTGCCAGCACCCCAGCGAGGGTAATGAGCACTGAAGCTTTCTTT.

This CDR3 reads CASSDREYEQYF. CDR3 DNA sequence: TGTGCCAGCAGTGACCGAGAGTACGAGCAGTACTTC. The V gene is TRBV2, the J gene TRBJ2-7; D unclear. The CDR3 has 12 residues. The germline V and J ends were trimmed by 3 bases and 4 bases, with 7 bases remaining between them. Germline values: CDR1 SNHLY, CDR2 FYNNEI.

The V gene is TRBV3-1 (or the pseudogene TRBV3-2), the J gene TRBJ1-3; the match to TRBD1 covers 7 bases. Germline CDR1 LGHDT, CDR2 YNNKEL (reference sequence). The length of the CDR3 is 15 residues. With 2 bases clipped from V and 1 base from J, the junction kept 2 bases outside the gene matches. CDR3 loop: CASSQTGVSGNTIYF. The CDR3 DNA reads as TGTGCCAGCAGCCAAACAGGGGTATCTGGAAACACCATATATTTT.